These 2 T cell receptor beta chains originate from one sample sequenced in a study of blood T cell repertoires in COVID-19. The data were produced by immunoSEQ multiplex PCR, yet TCRdb's version contains in-frame clones alone and is incomplete. The table lists hundreds of thousands of clones, approximately 80% of them singletons. Sample: peripheral blood. All receptors derive from a woman aged 80 or over with acute or convalescent COVID-19.

V usage is TRBV30 and J usage is TRBJ1-3; TRBD1 matches 8 bases. With 1 base clipped from V and 4 bases from J, the junction kept 6 bases outside the gene matches. The CDR3 totals 15 residues. The germline V gene has CDR1 GTSNPN and CDR2 SVGIG (reference sequence). The CDR3 region is CAWSAGQGRGNTIYF. The CDR3 coding sequence is TGTGCCTGGAGTGCCGGACAGGGTCGGGGAAACACCATATATTTT. Looking up the rest from reference TRBV30 and TRBJ1-3 gives the full variable domain: SQTIHQWPATLVQPVGSPLSLECTVEGTSNPNLYWYRQAAGRGLQLLFYSVGIGQISSEVPQNLSASRPQDRQFILSSKKLLLSDSGFYLCAWSAGQGRGNTIYFGEGSWLTVV.

This clone was found once. The gene calls are TRBV30 and TRBJ1-3; D is undetermined. In germline, CDR1 is GTSNPN, CDR2 SVGIG (reference sequence). V lost 5 bases, J lost 4 bases, and 15 bases lay in between. The length of the CDR3 is 14 residues. CDR3 loop: CAWSQRRRGNTIYF. The CDR3 DNA is TGTGCCTGGTCCCAGAGGAGAAGGGGAAACACCATATATTTT. Full variable domain (missing parts from reference TRBV30 and TRBJ1-3): SQTIHQWPATLVQPVGSPLSLECTVEGTSNPNLYWYRQAAGRGLQLLFYSVGIGQISSEVPQNLSASRPQDRQFILSSKKLLLSDSGFYLCAWSQRRRGNTIYFGEGSWLTVV.